This T cell receptor (beta chain) originates from a study of cytomegalovirus exposure and HLA in healthy donors. This CDR3 has 14 residues. J gave up 2 bases and V 4 bases, and 4 bases lay outside the gene matches. Germline loops: CDR1 SGHRS, CDR2 YFSETQ. 13 Jbeta primers and 60 Vbeta primers were used for the PCR. TCRdb's table, derived via immunoSEQ multiplex PCR, lists solely in-frame clones and lacks some. The sample consists of more than 95,000 clones, more than 65% of them appearing once. Study outcomes and limitations: There were about 160 TCR beta chains listed as cytomegalovirus-associated.

A word on this clone: The antigen remains undetermined.

This receptor was obtained from a woman aged 18-29 years in good health and CMV-seropositive. The chain joins TRBV5-1 to TRBJ2-3; 7 bases fit TRBD2. Material: PBMCs. CDR3 nucleotides: TGCGCCAGCAGCCGTGGGACTATCACAGATACGCAGTATTTT. Protein: CASSRGTITDTQYF.